A single sample gave rise to the 2 T cell receptor beta chains below, sequenced in a study of cytomegalovirus exposure and HLA in healthy donors. Primers included in the PCR were 60 Vbeta and 13 Jbeta primers. Using immunoSEQ multiplex PCR, the repertoire was profiled, and TCRdb retains in-frame clones only, with some absent. This table lists about 65,000 clones. Sequences were obtained from PBMCs. These receptors were taken from a boy under 18 in good health and CMV-seronegative.

The V gene is TRBV7-9, the J gene TRBJ2-7; TRBD1 aligns across 9 bases. This CDR3 is built from 15 residues. The V gene's germline CDR1 is SEHNR and CDR2 FQNEAQ (reference sequence). Unmatched junction bases numbered 5, after V lost 3 bases and J lost 2 bases. In DNA, the CDR3 is TGTGCCAGCAGCTTTATCCGGGACAGGGCCTACGAGCAGTACTTC. It translates to CASSFIRDRAYEQYF.

The V gene is TRBV9, the J gene TRBJ2-7; 7 nucleotides align to TRBD2. This CDR3 comprises 14 residues. The V gene's germline CDR1 is SGDLS and CDR2 YYNGEE. The V gene end was trimmed by 3 bases and the J gene end by 3 bases; junction bases not matched to a gene: 6. CDR3 protein: CASSDDTSDYEQYF. CDR3 DNA: TGTGCCAGCAGCGACGACACTAGCGACTACGAGCAGTACTTC.